This T cell receptor (beta chain) comes out of a study of control samples from healthy donors and cancer patients. Germline CDR1 is SGHTA and CDR2 is FQGTGA. V was trimmed by 2 bases and J by 6 bases, leaving 13 bases between them. This CDR3 is built from 15 residues. Using immunoSEQ multiplex PCR, the repertoire was profiled, and TCRdb retains in-frame clones only, with some absent. The profile covers 120,000 to 150,000 clones, with about nine tenths appearing a single time and approximately 10% taken by the ten largest. The sample consisted of blood. The rearrangement uses TRBV7-3 and TRBJ2-2; tentatively, D is TRBD2 (6 bases). This TCR was sampled from a man younger than 45 in good health. The CDR3 loop is CASSLGRDLAGELFF. The CDR3 DNA sequence: TGTGCCAGCAGCTTAGGGCGGGATTTGGCCGGGGAGCTGTTTTTT. Variable domain in full (rest from reference TRBV7-3 and TRBJ2-2): GAGVSQTPSNKVTEKGKYVELRCDPISGHTALYWYRQSLGQGPEFLIYFQGTGAADDSGLPNDRFFAVRPEGSVSTLKIQRTERGDSAVYLCASSLGRDLAGELFFGEGSRLTVL.